The rows below give T cell receptor beta chains drawn from one sample of a study of CD8 T cells in Susac syndrome. TCRdb reanalysed the immunoSEQ multiplex PCR reads using MiXCR and keeps one entry per CDR3 protein. The data show approximately 140,000 distinct CDR3 sequences, around 94% seen once. Sequenced sample: CD8+ T cells from PBMCs. Source of these receptors: a human donor in good health. Both conserved end residues are part of each CDR3. The D gene is left open where the match is weak. Size is omitted from some rows. Given values are once, few, many or a class for expanded clones.

TRBJ2-1 | once | TRBD2 | TRBV27 | CASSPKHGLAGVNEQFF | TGTGCCAGCAGTCCGAAACACGGACTAGCGGGAGTTAATGAGCAGTTCTTC
TRBJ2-7 | . | . | TRBV29-1 | CSVEGIRDTNYEQYF | TGCAGCGTTGAAGGAATTCGGGACACAAACTACGAGCAGTACTTC
TRBJ1-1 | . | . | TRBV11-3 | CASSHRRNTEAFF | TGTGCCAGCAGCCACAGGCGGAACACTGAAGCTTTCTTT
TRBJ2-1 | . | TRBD2 | TRBV9 | CASSVSSLYGTSSDEQFF | TGTGCCAGCAGCGTATCCTCCCTTTACGGGACTAGCAGCGATGAGCAGTTCTTC
TRBJ2-1 | once | TRBD2 | TRBV9 | CASSVEGLGHNEQFF | TGTGCCAGCAGCGTAGAGGGACTAGGGCACAATGAGCAGTTCTTC
TRBJ2-3 | . | TRBD2 | TRBV5-6 | CASSLGLAGLDTQYF | TGTGCCAGCAGCTTGGGGCTAGCGGGACTAGATACGCAGTATTTT
TRBJ2-5 | . | . | TRBV24-1 | CATSDSGPTGTQYF | TGTGCCACCAGTGATTCCGGACCCACGGGGACCCAGTACTTC
TRBJ2-1 | . | . | TRBV7-9 | CASSAAVGRYNEQFF | TGTGCCAGCAGCGCAGCTGTTGGCAGATACAATGAGCAGTTCTTC
TRBJ2-5 | . | . | TRBV7-6 | CASSLGYETQYF | TGTGCCAGCAGCTTAGGGTACGAGACCCAGTACTTC
TRBJ2-1 | few | . | TRBV6-5 | CASSSGPNNEQFF | TGTGCCAGCAGTTCTGGACCCAACAATGAGCAGTTCTTC
TRBJ2-5 | . | . | TRBV13 | CASSPQRAAGQETQYF | TGTGCCAGCAGCCCTCAGAGGGCTGCAGGGCAAGAGACCCAGTACTTC
TRBJ2-5 | few | TRBD1 | TRBV7-6 | CASSFRDSQETQYF | TGTGCCAGCAGCTTCCGGGACAGCCAAGAGACCCAGTACTTC
TRBJ2-3 | . | TRBD2 | TRBV4-3 | CASSQDWTGGDTQYF | TGCGCCAGCAGCCAAGATTGGACGGGAGGGGATACGCAGTATTTT
TRBJ2-7 | . | TRBD1 | TRBV27 | CASTSGQGSYEQYF | TGTGCCAGCACCTCCGGACAGGGGTCCTACGAGCAGTACTTC
TRBJ1-1 | . | . | TRBV15 | CATTGDNTEAFF | TGTGCCACCACAGGGGACAACACTGAAGCTTTCTTT
TRBJ2-7 | . | . | TRBV11-2 | CASSPFGGLYEQYF | TGTGCCAGCAGCCCGTTCGGGGGGCTATACGAGCAGTACTTC
TRBJ2-7 | . | . | TRBV24-1 | CATSYAGTYEQYF | TGTGCCACCAGTTATGCAGGGACTTACGAGCAGTACTTC
TRBJ2-7 | once | . | TRBV4-2 | CASSQENRDIYEQYF | TGTGCCAGCAGCCAAGAAAACAGGGATATCTACGAGCAGTACTTC
TRBJ2-3 | . | TRBD2 | TRBV6-2/TRBV6-3 | CASSYWGRAFPDTQYF | TGTGCCAGCAGTTATTGGGGGAGGGCCTTCCCAGATACGCAGTATTTT
TRBJ2-5 | once | . | TRBV7-9 | CASSLNGLQETQYF | TGTGCCAGCAGCTTAAACGGGCTTCAAGAGACCCAGTACTTC
TRBJ2-7 | . | . | TRBV4-2 | CASSHDVTREFYEQYF | TGTGCCAGCAGCCACGACGTAACACGGGAGTTTTATGAGCAGTACTTC
TRBJ2-1 | . | TRBD2 | TRBV29-1 | CSAPGLAESKSNEQFF | TGCAGCGCCCCAGGACTAGCCGAGAGCAAATCCAATGAGCAGTTCTTC
TRBJ2-7 | once | TRBD1 | TRBV27 | CASSLEQGSLYEQYF | TGTGCCAGCAGTTTAGAACAGGGGTCTCTGTACGAGCAGTACTTC
TRBJ2-1 | . | TRBD2 | TRBV15 | CATRPREVSYNEQFF | TGTGCCACCAGACCCCGGGAGGTGTCGTACAATGAGCAGTTCTTC
TRBJ2-7 | . | TRBD2 | TRBV7-8 | CASSITSGPYEQYF | TGTGCCAGCAGCATTACTAGCGGGCCCTACGAGCAGTACTTC
TRBJ2-5 | . | TRBD2 | TRBV20-1 | CSARDVAGESSETQYF | TGCAGTGCTAGAGATGTGGCGGGAGAAAGTTCAGAGACCCAGTACTTC
TRBJ2-1 | . | TRBD2 | TRBV7-8 | CASSTPGTSWREQFF | TGTGCCAGCAGCACACCCGGGACTAGCTGGCGTGAGCAGTTCTTC
TRBJ2-1 | . | TRBD2 | TRBV15 | CATSRERLAGHNEQFF | TGTGCCACCAGCAGAGAGAGACTAGCGGGGCACAATGAGCAGTTCTTC
TRBJ2-3 | . | . | TRBV28 | CASTPGRETDTQYF | TGTGCCAGCACCCCCGGTAGGGAGACAGATACGCAGTATTTT
TRBJ1-2 | . | . | TRBV20-1 | CSANGQRHYGYTF | TGCAGTGCTAACGGACAAAGGCACTATGGCTACACCTTC
TRBJ2-1 | . | . | TRBV29-1 | CSVPQPMGVNEQFF | TGCAGCGTCCCACAGCCGATGGGGGTCAATGAGCAGTTCTTC
TRBJ2-7 | once | . | TRBV15 | CATSNPGQKSYEQYF | TGTGCCACCAGCAACCCGGGACAAAAATCCTACGAGCAGTACTTC
TRBJ1-1 | . | TRBD1 | TRBV29-1 | CSVGGTGSTEAFF | TGCAGCGTTGGGGGGACAGGGAGCACTGAAGCTTTCTTT
TRBJ1-5 | . | TRBD1 | TRBV4-1 | CASSLEDRGGQPQHF | TGCGCCAGCTCCTTAGAGGACAGGGGAGGGCAGCCCCAGCATTTT
TRBJ1-1 | once | . | TRBV27 | CASSPFLTTEAFF | TGTGCCAGCAGTCCATTCTTAACTACTGAAGCTTTCTTT
TRBJ2-5 | . | . | TRBV29-1 | CSVDLNQETQYF | TGCAGCGTTGATTTGAACCAAGAGACCCAGTACTTC
TRBJ2-3 | . | TRBD1 | TRBV7-9 | CASSFRDRATDTQYF | TGTGCCAGCAGCTTCAGGGACAGGGCCACAGATACGCAGTATTTT
TRBJ1-2 | . | TRBD1 | TRBV7-9 | CASSWNDRDGYTF | TGTGCCAGCAGCTGGAACGACAGGGACGGCTACACCTTC
TRBJ1-2 | . | . | TRBV30 | CAWRTAPGYTF | TGTGCCTGGAGAACAGCCCCTGGCTACACCTTC
TRBJ2-7 | . | TRBD2 | TRBV20-1 | CSARPVTSFYYEQYF | TGCAGTGCTAGACCCGTGACTAGCTTCTACTACGAGCAGTACTTC
TRBJ2-7 | once | . | TRBV14 | CASREWGSYEQYF | TGTGCCAGCAGAGAATGGGGTTCCTACGAGCAGTACTTC
TRBJ2-7 | . | . | TRBV9 | CASSGFTFDEAESYEQYF | TGTGCCAGCAGCGGGTTCACTTTCGATGAAGCGGAATCCTACGAGCAGTACTTC
TRBJ2-7 | . | . | TRBV27 | CASSRRGSDEQYF | TGTGCCAGCAGCAGGCGGGGATCGGACGAGCAGTACTTC
TRBJ2-7 | . | TRBD1 | TRBV28 | CASRAGQGPYEQYF | TGTGCCAGCAGGGCGGGACAGGGTCCCTACGAGCAGTACTTC
TRBJ2-5 | . | . | TRBV4-3 | CASSQDRGYQTQYF | TGCGCCAGCAGCCAAGATCGGGGGTACCAGACCCAGTACTTC
TRBJ2-1 | . | TRBD1 | TRBV30 | CAWSVLGGSEQFF | TGTGCCTGGAGTGTATTAGGGGGCTCTGAGCAGTTCTTC
TRBJ2-7 | . | . | TRBV30 | CAWIGIDEQYF | TGTGCCTGGATCGGTATCGACGAGCAGTACTTC
TRBJ2-7 | . | . | TRBV7-2 | CASSLGPISYEQYF | TGTGCCAGCAGCTTAGGACCTATTTCCTACGAGCAGTACTTC
TRBJ1-5 | once | . | TRBV12-3/TRBV12-4 | CASSLTPTNQPQHF | TGTGCCAGCAGTTTAACCCCCACAAATCAGCCCCAGCATTTT
TRBJ2-1 | . | TRBD1 | TRBV7-9 | CASSSRQGRYNEQFF | TGTGCCAGCAGCTCACGACAGGGAAGGTACAATGAGCAGTTCTTC
TRBJ2-7 | . | TRBD2 | TRBV18 | CASSPRAGEVYEQYF | TGTGCCAGCTCACCACGGGCGGGAGAAGTCTACGAGCAGTACTTC
TRBJ1-2 | . | TRBD1 | TRBV4-1 | CASSPQGESGYTF | TGCGCCAGCAGCCCACAGGGGGAGTCCGGCTACACCTTC
TRBJ2-6 | . | . | TRBV30 | CAGSPPSGRNGANVLTF | TGTGCCGGGTCCCCACCTTCCGGGAGAAATGGGGCCAACGTCCTGACTTTC
TRBJ2-7 | . | . | TRBV6-2/TRBV6-3 | CASSPGRHEQYF | TGTGCCAGCAGCCCCGGTCGGCACGAGCAGTACTTC
TRBJ2-1 | . | . | TRBV5-1 | CASSRWTALSSYNEQFF | TGCGCCAGCAGCCGATGGACAGCGCTGAGCTCCTACAATGAGCAGTTCTTC
TRBJ2-7 | . | TRBD1 | TRBV29-1 | CSAVGGQSYEQYF | TGCAGCGCCGTAGGGGGACAGTCCTACGAGCAGTACTTC